The clone carrying this T cell receptor (beta chain) was recorded a few times. The target antigen is unknown. Germline V gives CDR1 SGHRS, CDR2 YFSETQ. The junction had 13 bases not matched to a gene; V was cut back by 0 bases and J by 2 bases. The CDR3 is 20 amino acids. This sample was included in a study of blood T cells in healthy people across ages. Study-wide results and caveats: No conclusive comparison of naive versus antigen-experienced cells was possible with unsorted PBMCs.

A second about 6 to 11 cycle PCR used barcoded and J-beta primers. MiXCR, run by TCRdb on the 5' RACE reads, gives a single entry per CDR3 protein. The table records 1.5 million to 2 million distinct CDR3 sequences, 28% of them present only once. The origin of this receptor is a woman aged 25 to 39 in good health. The sample comprised blood. The J gene is TRBJ2-1, the V gene TRBV5-1; TRBD1 matches at 11 bases. This CDR3 is CASSLAAADRGRPPYNEQFF. In DNA, the CDR3 is TGCGCCAGCAGCTTGGCCGCCGCGGACAGGGGGCGCCCACCCTACAATGAGCAGTTCTTC.